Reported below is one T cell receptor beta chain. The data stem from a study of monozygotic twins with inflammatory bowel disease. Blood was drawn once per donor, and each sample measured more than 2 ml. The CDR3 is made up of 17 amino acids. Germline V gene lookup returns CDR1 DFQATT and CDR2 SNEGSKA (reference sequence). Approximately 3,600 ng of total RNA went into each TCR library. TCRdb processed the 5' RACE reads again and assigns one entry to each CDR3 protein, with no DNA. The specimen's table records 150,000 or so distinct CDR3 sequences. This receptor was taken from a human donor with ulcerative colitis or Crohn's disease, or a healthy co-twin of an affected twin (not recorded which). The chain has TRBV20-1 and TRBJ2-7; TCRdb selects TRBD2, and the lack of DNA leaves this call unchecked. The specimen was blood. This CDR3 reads CSARSHPTSGRSYEQYF.